This T cell receptor beta chain is drawn from a study of OX40 agonist ivuxolimab in advanced cancers. Study in general: Patients undergoing dose escalation presented with hepatocellular carcinoma, melanoma, renal cell or head and neck cancer. From 23 to 79 years was the age range, with a mean of about 54 years, and around 84% were male. It was permissible to have had prior anti-PD-1, anti-PD-L1 or anti-CTLA-4 therapy, and about 40% had some. Study outcomes and limitations: At 0.1 to 3.0 mg/kg, CD4+ and CD8+ blood T cells expanded clonally by week 6.

Germline assignment: CDR1 LNHDA and CDR2 SQIVND (reference sequence). The length of the CDR3 is 14 residues. V dropped 5 bases and J dropped 4 bases, with 11 bases sitting between them. Generated by immunoSEQ multiplex PCR, the TCRdb table keeps only in-frame clones and is missing some. This table has tens of thousands of clones, roughly four fifths appearing once. On this clone: As yet, its antigen is unknown.

The receptor was derived from an adult with an advanced solid tumor such as melanoma, head and neck, liver or kidney cancer. This material consisted of CD4+ or CD8+ T cells sorted from blood, taken in a trial of the OX40 agonist ivuxolimab. The gene calls are TRBV19 and TRBJ2-2; tentatively, D is TRBD2 (7 bases). The CDR3 region is CASSSGGGTGELFF. The CDR3 DNA follows: TGTGCCAGTAGTTCGGGGGGCGGCACCGGGGAGCTGTTTTTT.